Each of the 17 T cell receptor beta chains below was sequenced from the same sample in a study of cytomegalovirus exposure and HLA in healthy donors. Vbeta (60) and Jbeta (13) primers were used in the PCR. Profiling relied on immunoSEQ multiplex PCR, and the TCRdb table lists in-frame clones only, not all of them. The sample records some 140,000 clones, about four fifths being singletons. The sample was PBMCs. Every receptor here comes from a male donor in good health and CMV-seronegative.

The chain recombines TRBV20-1 with TRBJ2-3, with unresolved D. This CDR3 region has 11 residues. The germline gives CDR1 DFQATT, CDR2 SNEGSKA (reference sequence). The ends were cut back, 2 bases at V and 5 bases at J, with 5 bases in the middle. CDR3 protein: CSARPGDTQYF. The CDR3 DNA sequence: TGCAGTGCTAGACCCGGAGATACGCAGTATTTT.

The J gene is TRBJ2-4, the V gene TRBV11-3; maybe TRBD1 (5 bases). CDR3 length: 15 amino acids. The V end was cut by 0 bases, the J end by 1 base, with 7 bases between. Germline V CDR1 and CDR2: SGHNT, YENEEA. The CDR3 DNA reads as TGTGCCAGCAGCTTAGACCACAGGGCCAAAAACATTCAGTACTTC. This gives the protein CASSLDHRAKNIQYF.

The genes are TRBV19 and TRBJ1-2; a weak D match, TRBD1 (5 bases). Germline assignment: CDR1 LNHDA and CDR2 SQIVND (reference sequence). Trimming cost V 0 bases and J 3 bases, with 11 bases left between them. The CDR3 is made up of 15 amino acids. For the CDR3, the DNA is TGTGCCAGTAGTATAGAACGGGGGAGAGACTATGGCTACACCTTC. This encodes CASSIERGRDYGYTF.

The chain's CDR3 is CASRVETTDTQYF. CDR3 in DNA: TGTGCCAGCCGGGTTGAGACCACAGATACGCAGTATTTT. The rearrangement links TRBV6-1 to TRBJ2-3; D remains unclear. V shed 8 bases and J shed 2 bases, with 11 bases lying between them. The CDR3 contains 13 residues. Germline CDR1 is MNHNS and CDR2 is SASEGT.

This clone was seen a few times. J is TRBJ2-5 and V is TRBV6-1; 7 positions match TRBD1. The germline gives CDR1 MNHNS, CDR2 SASEGT. V lost 2 bases to trimming and J lost 3 bases; unmatched junction nucleotides: 3. This CDR3 spans 14 amino acids. CDR3 DNA: TGTGCCAGCAGTGAAAGTACAGGGGAAGAGACCCAGTACTTC. Translated, it gives CASSESTGEETQYF.

V is TRBV10-3 and J is TRBJ2-4; no definite D call. V was trimmed by 3 bases and J by 6 bases, leaving 9 bases between them. The CDR3 runs to 13 residues. In germline, CDR1 is ENHRY, CDR2 SYGVKD. The CDR3 protein is CAISDPRLNIQYF. The CDR3, as DNA: TGTGCCATCAGTGACCCGAGGTTAAACATTCAGTACTTC.

The chain recombines TRBV5-1 with TRBJ1-2; D not resolved. With 0 bases removed from V and 7 bases from J, the gap between germline ends came to 19 bases. This CDR3 contains 16 residues. Looked up from germline, CDR1 is SGHRS and CDR2 is YFSETQ. CDR3 amino acids: CASSLAPQVVPGGYTF. CDR3 nucleotides: TGCGCCAGCAGCTTGGCCCCCCAGGTGGTACCAGGTGGCTACACCTTC.

The chain combines TRBV11-2 with TRBJ1-3; TRBD1 matches at 8 bases. V was clipped by 5 bases and J by 4 bases; unmatched bases: 7. The V gene's germline CDR1 is SGHAT and CDR2 FQNNGV. The CDR3 contains 15 residues. The CDR3 DNA sequence: TGTGCCAGCAGCCCTCAGGGGGCGCGAGGAAACACCATATATTTT. It yields the protein CASSPQGARGNTIYF.

The chain employs TRBV7-9 and TRBJ1-4, with D maybe TRBD1 (5 bases). The CDR3 extends over 15 amino acids. Looked up from germline, CDR1 is SEHNR and CDR2 is FQNEAQ (reference sequence). Trimming removed 1 base at V and 6 bases at J, with 12 bases between. The CDR3 nucleotides read TGTGCCAGCAGCTTAGTCGAGGGGAGGTATGAAAAACTGTTTTTT. This encodes CASSLVEGRYEKLFF. Full variable domain (missing parts from reference TRBV7-9 and TRBJ1-4): DTGVSQNPRHKITKRGQNVTFRCDPISEHNRLYWYRQTLGQGPEFLTYFQNEAQLEKSRLLSDRFSAERPKGSFSTLEIQRTEQGDSAMYLCASSLVEGRYEKLFFGSGTQLSVL.

The gene calls are TRBV5-1 and TRBJ1-2; 8 nucleotides align to TRBD1. This CDR3 is 13 amino acids long. V lost 4 bases and J lost 9; bases outside the gene matches: 8. Germline assignment: CDR1 SGHRS and CDR2 YFSETQ. The CDR3 sequence: CASSLGQGRSYTF. Here the CDR3 DNA reads TGCGCCAGCAGCCTTGGACAGGGCAGGAGCTACACCTTC.

The rearrangement uses TRBV14 and TRBJ2-5; D is perhaps TRBD2 (5 bases). V was shortened by 1 base and J by 3 bases, with 30 bases between the two germline ends. The CDR3 spans 21 residues. Germline CDR1 SGHDN, CDR2 FVKESK. The CDR3 coding sequence is TGTGCCAGCAGCCAAGCTAGGGAGCCCACCAGCCCAAAGAAGATAGAAGAGACCCAGTACTTC. It is translated as CASSQAREPTSPKKIEETQYF.

The CDR3 sequence: CASSYSGRVYEQYF. The DNA for the CDR3 is TGTGCCAGCAGTTACTCTGGCAGGGTCTACGAGCAGTACTTC. The chain recombines TRBV6-5 with TRBJ2-7, with a possible D match to TRBD1 (5 bases). The germline V gene encodes CDR1 MNHEY and CDR2 SVGAGI. CDR3 length: 14 residues. With 0 bases removed from V and 3 bases from J, the gap between germline ends came to 9 bases.

The chain links TRBV9 to TRBJ2-1, with 13 nucleotides matching TRBD2. This CDR3 is built from 15 residues. The V and J ends lost 0 bases and 7 bases, in that order; junction bases with no gene match: 1. In germline, CDR1 is SGDLS, CDR2 YYNGEE. CDR3 DNA sequence: TGTGCCAGCAGCGTAGAACTAGCGGGGGGGAATGAGCAGTTCTTC. Amino acids: CASSVELAGGNEQFF.

The CDR3 nucleotides are TGCGCCAGCAGCCCGGGATCCTCCTACAATGAGCAGTTCTTC. This encodes CASSPGSSYNEQFF. The J gene is TRBJ2-1, the V gene TRBV5-1, with a possible D match to TRBD2 (5 bases). Trimming shortened V by 4 bases and J by 0 bases, and 8 bases separated the two germline ends. The CDR3 length is 14 residues. Germline V gene lookup returns CDR1 SGHRS and CDR2 YFSETQ.

This clone occurred a few times. The V call is TRBV10-2, the J call TRBJ2-7, with D maybe TRBD2 (7 bases). Between the trimmed V and J ends, which lost 1 base and 4 bases, there was a span of 14 bases. Germline CDR1 reads WSHSY; CDR2 reads SAAADI. The CDR3 runs to 15 residues. CDR3 sequence (DNA): TGCGCCAGCAGTGAGTGGGGGGGGGCTGGATACGAGCAGTACTTC. This encodes CASSEWGGAGYEQYF.

The J gene is TRBJ2-5, the V gene TRBV5-4; TRBD2 matches 15 bases. The V gene's germline CDR1 is SGHNT and CDR2 YYREEE (reference sequence). This CDR3 comprises 18 residues. V was clipped by 4 bases and J by 5 bases; unmatched bases: 12. For the CDR3, the DNA is TGTGCCAGCAGCCGCCCCGGGACTAGCGGGGGGCCCGAGGAGACCCAGTACTTC. This gives the protein CASSRPGTSGGPEETQYF.

This rearrangement joins TRBV7-2 to TRBJ1-2; 8 nucleotides match TRBD1. Germline values: CDR1 SGHTA, CDR2 FQGNSA. CDR3 length equals 15 residues. Trimming at V came to 5 bases and at J to 3 bases, leaving 8 bases not matched to a gene. CDR3 nucleotides: TGTGCCAGCAGCATCAGACAGGGGCGAGACTATGGCTACACCTTC. Protein product: CASSIRQGRDYGYTF.